Listed below are T cell receptor beta chains from one sample, sequenced in a study of early T cells in non-severe SARS-CoV-2 infection. TCRdb called the 5' RACE reads again in MiXCR, with one record for every CDR3 protein. The data hold some 21,000 distinct CDR3 sequences, with roughly 4.4% observed a single time. Material: whole blood. The receptors here all came from an adult who was a healthcare worker with PCR-confirmed SARS-CoV-2 infection or an uninfected control (not recorded which). The CDR3 runs from the conserved cysteine through the conserved F or W. A D gene is named only where the DNA matches it firmly. Clone size appears in some rows only: once, few, many, or a class for an expanded clone.

size,D,J,V,CDR3,DNA
many,TRBD1,TRBJ1-2,TRBV19,CASSIEGTGYHGYTF,TGTGCCAGTAGTATAGAGGGGACAGGGTACCATGGCTACACCTTC
NA,NA,TRBJ1-4,TRBV15,CATKGVGSTNEKLFF,TGTGCCACGAAGGGGGTAGGATCAACTAATGAAAAACTGTTTTTT
NA,NA,TRBJ2-3,TRBV20-1,CSASSVRGLQFTQYF,TGCAGTGCTAGTAGTGTCAGGGGATTACAATTTACGCAGTATTTT
many,NA,TRBJ2-1,TRBV5-1,CASSPGTASRGNEQFF,TGCGCCAGCAGCCCCGGGACGGCGAGCAGGGGCAATGAGCAGTTCTTC
many,NA,TRBJ2-7,TRBV19,CASSRQPLDEQYF,TGTGCCAGTAGTAGACAGCCCCTCGACGAGCAGTACTTC
NA,NA,TRBJ2-3,TRBV7-2,CASSLSPRGTDTQYF,TGTGCCAGCAGCTTAAGTCCCCGGGGGACAGATACGCAGTATTTT
many,TRBD1,TRBJ1-3,TRBV6-6,CASTTGRRGNTIYF,TGTGCCAGCACGACAGGGCGTAGGGGAAACACCATATATTTT
NA,NA,TRBJ1-2,TRBV10-3,CAISDSRETKGYTF,TGTGCCATCAGTGATTCCAGGGAGACGAAGGGCTACACCTTC
many,NA,TRBJ1-6,TRBV4-2,CASSQDTESSYNSPLHF,TGTGCCAGCAGCCAAGATACGGAGAGCTCCTATAATTCACCCCTCCACTTT
many,NA,TRBJ2-2,TRBV6-1,CASSGRQTNTGELFF,TGTGCCAGCAGTGGTCGACAGACGAACACCGGGGAGCTGTTTTTT
medium-sized,NA,TRBJ2-2,TRBV4-2,CASSQDALPIGGANTGELFF,TGTGCCAGCAGCCAAGACGCCCTCCCTATTGGGGGCGCGAACACCGGGGAGCTGTTTTTT
many,TRBD2,TRBJ2-3,TRBV30,CACGLAGRLADTQYF,TGTGCCTGTGGACTAGCGGGGCGGTTGGCAGATACGCAGTATTTT
few,NA,TRBJ2-7,TRBV4-1,CASSQVSAAWAYEQYF,TGCGCCAGCAGCCAAGTTTCGGCCGCGTGGGCCTACGAGCAGTACTTC
many,NA,TRBJ2-5,TRBV19,CASRSQGRQETQYF,TGTGCCAGTAGAAGTCAGGGGAGACAAGAGACCCAGTACTTC
medium-sized,NA,TRBJ1-5,TRBV27,CASSWGSNQPQHF,TGTGCCAGCAGTTGGGGAAGCAATCAGCCCCAGCATTTT
many,TRBD1,TRBJ2-1,TRBV6-2/TRBV6-3,CASSRAGTGVHNEQFF,TGTGCCAGCAGTAGGGCCGGGACAGGGGTTCACAATGAGCAGTTCTTC
NA,NA,TRBJ1-6,TRBV20-1,CSARGQGLGNSPLHF,TGCAGTGCTAGGGGCCAGGGCCTAGGAAATTCACCCCTCCACTTT
many,TRBD1,TRBJ1-1,TRBV20-1,CSANPGQATEAFF,TGCAGTGCTAACCCGGGACAGGCAACCGAAGCTTTCTTT
many,NA,TRBJ2-7,TRBV12-3/TRBV12-4,CASSLEGRSSHEQYF,TGTGCCAGCAGTTTAGAGGGGCGGTCTTCCCACGAGCAGTACTTC
many,NA,TRBJ1-5,TRBV4-1,CASSQDPAYSNQPQHF,TGCGCCAGCAGCCAAGACCCGGCTTATAGCAATCAGCCCCAGCATTTT
many,NA,TRBJ2-1,TRBV5-1,CASSLDSVISYNEQFF,TGCGCCAGCAGCTTGGACAGTGTAATTTCCTACAATGAGCAGTTCTTC
NA,NA,TRBJ1-4,TRBV7-2,CASSRKEATNEKLFF,TGTGCCAGCAGTCGGAAGGAAGCAACTAATGAAAAACTGTTTTTT